This T cell receptor (beta chain) stems from a study of T cells in Graves' hyperthyroidism and ophthalmopathy. A word on this clonotype: Relative to the germline gene, one junction end is altered; a read error may explain this.

Diagnoses used clinical symptoms, serum thyroxine and TRAb, thyroid ultrasound and orbital computed tomography. CDR3 length: 15 residues. Germline V gives CDR1 MRHNA, CDR2 SNTAGT. The source material, RNA transcripts, was used to amplify TCR beta CDR3 regions. HTBI primers were the set used in a first-round RT-PCR of the TCR CDR3. In TCRdb, the multiplex PCR reads were re-called with MiXCR into one record per CDR3 protein. The sample includes 550,000 to 600,000 distinct CDR3 sequences, around 42% of them seen just once. Sequencing used peripheral blood or thyroid tissue (not recorded which). This clonotype originated in an adult woman with Graves' disease, either hyperthyroidism or ophthalmopathy (not recorded which). V usage is TRBV6-4 and J usage is TRBJ2-5; perhaps TRBD2 as D (6 bases). The CDR3 region has the DNA TGTGCCACCAGTGCCTCCCAAGTGGGGGGAGAGACCCAGTACTTC. It is translated as CATSASQVGGETQYF.